This entry features one TCR beta chain sequence. This receptor's antigen is unknown. No base quality values were provided; no much bigger clone lies one nucleotide off. This sample was taken from a study of identical twins (dated by TCRdb to the mid-2010s). Concerning the study at large: To test whether fetal clonotypes persist, this study deep-sequenced TCR alpha and beta repertoires from monozygotic twins, from unrelated adults of various ages, and from cord blood. To rule out contamination, replicate twin experiments were performed at different times with different library preparation protocols. What the authors observed across the whole study: The excess sharing between twins in beta out-of-frame sequences was weaker because fewer shared sequences reduced the signal-to-noise ratio. Compared with coincidental sharing between unrelated individuals, out-of-frame TCR alpha sequences shared between twins showed an excess of sequences with low generation probability. Abundant cord blood beta clonotypes had fewer insertions, young adult naive repertoires showed a similar but weaker trend, and memory repertoires showed no such trend. Invariant T cells such as MAIT and iNKT could partly confound zero-insertion analyses, though diverse VJ usage argued against this for most clonotypes. Out-of-frame TCR alpha sharing in monozygotic twins was systematically underestimated by recombination models, whereas sharing between unrelated individuals was in agreement with the recombination models. Because the same donors could not be followed over many years, the conclusions relied on cross-sectional statistical analysis.

The method behind the library was 5' RACE. This sample was sequenced with an Illumina HiSeq 2000. Template switching added a universal primer binding site, and the final cDNA carried a unique molecular identifier that allowed TCR cDNA molecules to be counted accurately. Specific primers in the conserved constant-segment region were used to synthesize first-strand cDNA for the TCR alpha and beta chains. To control for contamination, every cDNA library was double barcoded, receiving both a SMART-Mk sample barcode and Illumina barcodes. TruSeq adapter sequences and Illumina sample barcodes were added in two successive PCR steps. The TCR alpha and beta cDNA libraries were sequenced on the Illumina HiSeq platform using custom primers. The original methods were these. MiGEC processed the raw reads to extract unique molecular identifiers, while MiXCR was used to determine the CDR3 positions. Recombination models were inferred per individual with the repgenHMM and IGoR tools using an EM algorithm. Shared clonotypes were analyzed with the tcR package in R, and sharing was normalized by the product of cloneset sizes. Out-of-frame nonproductive sequences were analyzed to study raw recombination free of thymic and clonal selection effects. TCRdb reprocessed the public reads (quality trimming at Q25 with fastp, clone calling with MiXCR) and kept in-frame beta chains. Rows with a matching CDR3 protein are joined into one entry that keeps the most common DNA and genes. The authors' filters were not applied to this entry. The sample profile shows more than 650,000 distinct CDR3 sequences; roughly 6% of them were found once. The ten largest clones capture 1.5% to 2% of the sample.

The CDR3 sequence holds 16 residues, the cysteine and phenylalanine included. Here the CDR3 DNA is all that survives: 48 bases in frame from base 1. V and J are truncated by 0 bases and 6 bases respectively, leaving an intervening sequence of 18 bases. CDR1 and CDR2 were assigned from the germline V gene as KGHSH and LQKENI. Every donor in the study was a healthy Caucasian. Three unrelated non-twin adults were additionally sequenced: a male aged 18 to 29, a male aged 50 to 59 and a female aged 50 to 59. Miltenyi CD45RO+ enrichment and human naive T-cell isolation kits were used to isolate memory (CD45RO+) and naive T cells from PBMC.

The TCR originated in a man between 18 and 35 years old in good health. Source material: naive T cells sorted from blood. Reading the label with the study, this specimen's cell subset or site is: cells isolated with a human naive T-cell isolation kit. The receptor chain draws on TRBV18 and TRBJ2-7; the D gene is perhaps TRBD1, from 6 matching bases. CDR3 sequence: CASSPPVRGQLGEQYF. The bases are TGTGCCAGCTCACCACCGGTTAGGGGACAACTTGGCGAGCAGTACTTC.